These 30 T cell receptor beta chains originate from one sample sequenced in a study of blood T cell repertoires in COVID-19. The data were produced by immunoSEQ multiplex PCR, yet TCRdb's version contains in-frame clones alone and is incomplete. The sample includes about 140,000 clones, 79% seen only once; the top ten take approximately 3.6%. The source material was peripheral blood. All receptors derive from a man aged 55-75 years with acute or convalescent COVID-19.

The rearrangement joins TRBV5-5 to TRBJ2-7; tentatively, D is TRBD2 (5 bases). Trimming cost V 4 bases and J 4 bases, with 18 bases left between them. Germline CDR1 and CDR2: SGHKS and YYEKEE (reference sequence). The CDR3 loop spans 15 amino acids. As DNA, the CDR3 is TGTGCCAGCAGCATCCCTACTAGACTTCCTTACGAGCAGTACTTC. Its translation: CASSIPTRLPYEQYF.

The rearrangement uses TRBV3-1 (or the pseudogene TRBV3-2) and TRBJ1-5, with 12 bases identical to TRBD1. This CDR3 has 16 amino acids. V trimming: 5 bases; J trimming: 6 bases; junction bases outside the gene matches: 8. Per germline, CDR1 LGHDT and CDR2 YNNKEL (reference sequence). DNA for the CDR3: TGTGCCAGCAGCTACGGGACAGGGGGCGAGGGTCAGCCCCAGCATTTT. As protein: CASSYGTGGEGQPQHF.

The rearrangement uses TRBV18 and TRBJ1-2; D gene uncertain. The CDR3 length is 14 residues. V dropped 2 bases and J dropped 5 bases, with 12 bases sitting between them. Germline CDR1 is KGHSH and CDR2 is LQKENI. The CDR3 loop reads CASSPEGVGYGYTF. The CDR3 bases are TGTGCCAGCTCACCAGAGGGAGTGGGATATGGCTACACCTTC.

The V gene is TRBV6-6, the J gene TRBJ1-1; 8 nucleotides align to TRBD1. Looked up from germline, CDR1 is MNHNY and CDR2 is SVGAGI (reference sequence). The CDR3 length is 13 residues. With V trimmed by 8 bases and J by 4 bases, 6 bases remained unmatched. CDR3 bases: TGTGCCAGCGGGGGACAGGCGAGCACTGAAGCTTTCTTT. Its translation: CASGGQASTEAFF.

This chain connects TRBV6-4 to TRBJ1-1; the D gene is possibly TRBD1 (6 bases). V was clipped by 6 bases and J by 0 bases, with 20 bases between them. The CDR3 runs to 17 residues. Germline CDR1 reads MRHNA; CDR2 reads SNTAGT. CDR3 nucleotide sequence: TGTGCCAGCAGCAGCACTAGGGGGGAGGGGCTGAACACTGAAGCTTTCTTT. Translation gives CASSSTRGEGLNTEAFF.

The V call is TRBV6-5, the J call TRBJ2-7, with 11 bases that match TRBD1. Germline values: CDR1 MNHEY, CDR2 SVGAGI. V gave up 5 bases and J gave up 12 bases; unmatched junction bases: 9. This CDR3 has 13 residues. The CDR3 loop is CASSQGTGGTAYF. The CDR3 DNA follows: TGTGCCAGCAGTCAGGGGACAGGGGGAACGGCGTACTTC.

The CDR3 loop reads CASSQGDEQFF. CDR3 nucleotide sequence: TGTGCCAGCAGCCAAGGAGATGAGCAGTTCTTC. J is TRBJ2-1 and V is TRBV3-1 (or the pseudogene TRBV3-2), with D hard to call. This CDR3 contains 11 residues. From germline, CDR1 is LGHDT and CDR2 YNNKEL (reference sequence). Trimming removed 1 base at V and 8 bases at J, with 3 bases between.

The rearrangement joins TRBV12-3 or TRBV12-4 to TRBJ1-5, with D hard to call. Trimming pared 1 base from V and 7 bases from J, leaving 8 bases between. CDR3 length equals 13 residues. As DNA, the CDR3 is TGTGCCAGCAGTTTAGTTGTTGGCCAGCCCCAGCATTTT. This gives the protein CASSLVVGQPQHF.

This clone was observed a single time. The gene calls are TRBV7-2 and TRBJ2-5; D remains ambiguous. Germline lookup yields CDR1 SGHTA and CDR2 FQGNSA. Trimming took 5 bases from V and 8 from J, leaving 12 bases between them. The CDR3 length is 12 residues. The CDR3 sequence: CASSPGPGTQYF. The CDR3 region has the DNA TGTGCCAGCAGCCCCGGTCCGGGTACCCAGTACTTC. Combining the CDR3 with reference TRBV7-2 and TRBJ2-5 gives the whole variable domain GAGVSQSPSNKVTEKGKDVELRCDPISGHTALYWYRQSLGQGLEFLIYFQGNSAPDKSGLPSDRFSAERTGGSVSTLTIQRTQQEDSAVYLCASSPGPGTQYFGPGTRLLVL.

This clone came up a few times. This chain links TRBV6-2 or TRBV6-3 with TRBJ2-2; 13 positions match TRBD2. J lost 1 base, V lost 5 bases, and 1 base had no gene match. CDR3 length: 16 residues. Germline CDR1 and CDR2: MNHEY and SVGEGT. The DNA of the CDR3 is TGTGCCAGCAGTGGACTAGCGGGAGTGAACACCGGGGAGCTGTTTTTT. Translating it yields CASSGLAGVNTGELFF.

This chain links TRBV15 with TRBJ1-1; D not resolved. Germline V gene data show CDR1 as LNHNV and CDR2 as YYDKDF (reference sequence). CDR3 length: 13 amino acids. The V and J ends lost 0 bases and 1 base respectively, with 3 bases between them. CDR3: CATSRDRNTEAFF. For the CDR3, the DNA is TGTGCCACCAGCAGAGACAGGAACACTGAAGCTTTCTTT.

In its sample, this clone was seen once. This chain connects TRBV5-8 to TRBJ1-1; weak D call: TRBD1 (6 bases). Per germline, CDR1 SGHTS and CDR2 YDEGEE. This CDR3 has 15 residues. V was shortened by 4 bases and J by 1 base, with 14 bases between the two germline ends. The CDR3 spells CASSGYRAWNTEAFF. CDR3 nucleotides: TGTGCCAGCAGCGGATACAGGGCTTGGAACACTGAAGCTTTCTTT.

CDR3 sequence reads: CASRYRSTGIDYGYTF. CDR3 coding DNA: TGTGCCAGCAGATATCGATCGACAGGGATTGACTATGGCTACACCTTC. This chain joins TRBV27 and TRBJ1-2, with TRBD1 matching over 7 bases. This CDR3 region has 16 residues. J was trimmed by 3 bases and V by 6 bases; bases with no gene match: 13. CDR1 and CDR2 from the germline V gene are MNHEY and SMNVEV (reference sequence).

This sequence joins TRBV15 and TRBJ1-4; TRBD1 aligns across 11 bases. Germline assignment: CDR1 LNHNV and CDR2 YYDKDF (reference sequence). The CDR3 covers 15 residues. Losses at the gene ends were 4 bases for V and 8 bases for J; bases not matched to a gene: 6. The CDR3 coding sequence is TGTGCCACCAGCATCGGGGGACAGGGGGAAGAAAAACTGTTTTTT. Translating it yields CATSIGGQGEEKLFF.

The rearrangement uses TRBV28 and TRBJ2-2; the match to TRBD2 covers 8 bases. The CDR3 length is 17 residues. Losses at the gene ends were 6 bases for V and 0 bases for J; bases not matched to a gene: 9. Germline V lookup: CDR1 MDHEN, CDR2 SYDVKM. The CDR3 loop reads CASSPLAVSANTGELFF. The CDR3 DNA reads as TGTGCCAGCAGCCCACTAGCGGTCTCCGCGAACACCGGGGAGCTGTTTTTT.

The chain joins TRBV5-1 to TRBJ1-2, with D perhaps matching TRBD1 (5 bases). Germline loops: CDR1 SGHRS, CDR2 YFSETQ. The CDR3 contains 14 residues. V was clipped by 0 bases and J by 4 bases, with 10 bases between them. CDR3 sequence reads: CASSLGQQFYGYTF. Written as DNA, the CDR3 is TGCGCCAGCAGCTTGGGACAGCAATTCTATGGCTACACCTTC.

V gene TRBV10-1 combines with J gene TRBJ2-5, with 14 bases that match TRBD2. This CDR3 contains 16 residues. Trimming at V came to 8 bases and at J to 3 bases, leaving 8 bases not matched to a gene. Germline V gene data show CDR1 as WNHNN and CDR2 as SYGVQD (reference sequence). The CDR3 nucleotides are TGCGCCAGCGGAGGACTAGCGGGAGGAAGCAAAGAGACCCAGTACTTC. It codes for CASGGLAGGSKETQYF.

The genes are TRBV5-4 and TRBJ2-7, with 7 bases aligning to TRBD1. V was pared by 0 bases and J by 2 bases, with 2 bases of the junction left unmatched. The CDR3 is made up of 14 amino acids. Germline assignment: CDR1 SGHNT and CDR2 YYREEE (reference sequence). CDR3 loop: CASSLDRGPYEQYF. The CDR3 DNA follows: TGTGCCAGCAGCTTGGACAGGGGTCCCTACGAGCAGTACTTC. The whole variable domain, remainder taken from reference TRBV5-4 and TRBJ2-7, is ETGVTQSPTHLIKTRGQQVTLRCSSQSGHNTVSWYQQALGQGPQFIFQYYREEENGRGNFPPRFSGLQFPNYSSELNVNALELDDSALYLCASSLDRGPYEQYFGPGTRLTVT.

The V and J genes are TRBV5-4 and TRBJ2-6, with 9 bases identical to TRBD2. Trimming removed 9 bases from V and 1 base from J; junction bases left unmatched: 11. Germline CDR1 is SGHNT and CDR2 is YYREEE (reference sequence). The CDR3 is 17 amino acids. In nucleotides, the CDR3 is TGTGCCACAACGAGCGGGGGGTCCTATTCTGGGGCCAACGTCCTGACTTTC. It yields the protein CATTSGGSYSGANVLTF.

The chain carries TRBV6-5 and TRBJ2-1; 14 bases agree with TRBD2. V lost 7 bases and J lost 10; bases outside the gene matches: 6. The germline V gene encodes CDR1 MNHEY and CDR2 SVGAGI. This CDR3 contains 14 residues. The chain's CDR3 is CASTGTSGRSEQFF. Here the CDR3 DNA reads TGTGCCAGCACCGGGACTAGCGGGAGAAGCGAGCAGTTCTTC.

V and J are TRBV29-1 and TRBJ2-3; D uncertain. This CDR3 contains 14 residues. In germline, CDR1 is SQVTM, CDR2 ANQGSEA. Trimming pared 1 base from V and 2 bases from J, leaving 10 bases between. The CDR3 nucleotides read TGCAGCGTTGAAGGGGCCACAGACACAGATACGCAGTATTTT. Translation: CSVEGATDTDTQYF.

The CDR3 reads CASSQEGRGPYGYTF. For the CDR3, the DNA is TGCGCCAGCAGCCAAGAGGGTAGAGGCCCCTATGGCTACACCTTC. The J gene is TRBJ1-2, the V gene TRBV4-3; D not resolved. Germline loops: CDR1 LGHNA, CDR2 YSLEER. This CDR3 has 15 residues. V was pared by 0 bases and J by 4 bases, with 12 bases between.

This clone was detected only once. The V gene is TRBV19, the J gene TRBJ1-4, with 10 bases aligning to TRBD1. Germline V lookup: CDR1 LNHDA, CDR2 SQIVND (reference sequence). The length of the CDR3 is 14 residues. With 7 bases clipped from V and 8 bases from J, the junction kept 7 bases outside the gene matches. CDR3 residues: CASTRQGAREKLFF. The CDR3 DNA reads TGTGCCAGTACCAGACAGGGGGCGCGGGAAAAACTGTTTTTT.

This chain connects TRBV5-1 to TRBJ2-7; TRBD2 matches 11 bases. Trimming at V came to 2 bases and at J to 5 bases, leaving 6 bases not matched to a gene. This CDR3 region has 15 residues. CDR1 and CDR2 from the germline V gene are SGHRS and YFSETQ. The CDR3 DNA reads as TGCGCCAGCAGCTTTAGCGGGAGGGGGGGCCACGAGCAGTACTTC. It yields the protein CASSFSGRGGHEQYF.

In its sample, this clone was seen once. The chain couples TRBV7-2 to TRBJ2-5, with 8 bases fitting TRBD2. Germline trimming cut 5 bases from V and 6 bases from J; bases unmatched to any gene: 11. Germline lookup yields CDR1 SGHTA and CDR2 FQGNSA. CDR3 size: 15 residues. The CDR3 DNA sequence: TGTGCCAGCAGCGGAGGGACTAGTCGGTCGAAGACCCAGTACTTC. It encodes CASSGGTSRSKTQYF. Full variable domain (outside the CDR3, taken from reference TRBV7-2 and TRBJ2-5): GAGVSQSPSNKVTEKGKDVELRCDPISGHTALYWYRQSLGQGLEFLIYFQGNSAPDKSGLPSDRFSAERTGGSVSTLTIQRTQQEDSAVYLCASSGGTSRSKTQYFGPGTRLLVL.

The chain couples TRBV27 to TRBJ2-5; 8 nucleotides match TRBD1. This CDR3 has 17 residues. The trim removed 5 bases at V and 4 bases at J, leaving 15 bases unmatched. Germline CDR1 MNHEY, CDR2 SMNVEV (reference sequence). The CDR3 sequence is CASSRYPSGGGGETQYF. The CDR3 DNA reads TGTGCCAGCAGTCGTTACCCGTCAGGGGGCGGAGGAGAGACCCAGTACTTC.

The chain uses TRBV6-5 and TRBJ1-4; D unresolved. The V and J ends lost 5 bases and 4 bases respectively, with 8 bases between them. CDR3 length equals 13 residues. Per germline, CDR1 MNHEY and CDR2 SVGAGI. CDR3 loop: CASSRQFNEKLFF. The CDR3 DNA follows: TGTGCCAGCAGTCGTCAGTTTAATGAAAAACTGTTTTTT.

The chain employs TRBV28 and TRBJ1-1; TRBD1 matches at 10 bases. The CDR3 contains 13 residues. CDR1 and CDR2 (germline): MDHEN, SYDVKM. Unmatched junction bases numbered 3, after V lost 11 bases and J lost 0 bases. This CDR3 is CAGQGDMNTEAFF. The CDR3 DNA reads TGTGCCGGACAGGGGGATATGAACACTGAAGCTTTCTTT.

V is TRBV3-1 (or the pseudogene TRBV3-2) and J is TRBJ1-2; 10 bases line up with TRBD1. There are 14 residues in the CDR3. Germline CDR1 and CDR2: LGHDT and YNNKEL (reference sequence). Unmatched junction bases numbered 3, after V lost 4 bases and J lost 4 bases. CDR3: CASSPGTGAYGYTF. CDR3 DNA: TGTGCCAGCAGCCCCGGGACAGGGGCCTATGGCTACACCTTC.

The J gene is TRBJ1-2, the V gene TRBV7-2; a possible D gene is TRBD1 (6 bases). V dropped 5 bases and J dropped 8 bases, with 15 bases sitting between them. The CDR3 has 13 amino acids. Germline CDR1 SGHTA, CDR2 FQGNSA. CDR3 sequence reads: CASSALGAGGYTF. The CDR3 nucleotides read TGTGCCAGCAGCGCATTGGGGGCGGGCGGCTACACCTTC.